This TCR beta chain is from a study of T cells in localized non-small cell lung cancer. Note on this clone: Its antigen is unknown.

Data came from immunoSEQ multiplex PCR; TCRdb stores just in-frame clones and leaves some out. The sample shows 50,000 to 75,000 clones, 70% to 90% of them seen only once. V was clipped by 1 base and J by 2 bases; unmatched bases: 10. In germline, CDR1 is MGHRA, CDR2 YSYEKL. The CDR3 has 18 residues. Study-wide results and caveats: Uninvolved adjacent lung had the highest recorded T cell clonality, with tumor below it. Since sequencing was restricted to only one region of the tumor, intratumor heterogeneity remains a possibility. There was an association of higher blood T cell density with longer overall survival. In adjacent lung, a median about 52 of the top 100 tumor clones were found.

This receptor was taken from a man aged 35-69 years with stage I squamous cell lung carcinoma. This rearrangement joins TRBV4-1 to TRBJ2-5; 10 nucleotides align to TRBD2. The specimen was peripheral blood, collected before any cancer treatment. The CDR3 DNA follows: TGCGCCAGCAGCCAAGGCAGCGGGAGGGCCGGGGGGCAAGAGACCCAGTACTTC. Translating it yields CASSQGSGRAGGQETQYF.